This TCR beta chain stems from a study of vaccination and CD4 T cells after COVID-19. For this clonotype: The target antigen is unknown.

This CDR3 is built from 16 residues. The V and J ends lost 5 bases and 4 bases, in that order; junction bases with no gene match: 6. Germline CDR1 and CDR2: LNHDA and SQIVND (reference sequence). The treatment was: approximately 10-day PBMC culture with coronavirus spike peptide pools or control peptides (ViraFEST assay). Sequence data for DNA of cultured CD4+ T cells were generated by the Oncomine TCR Beta short-read assay. TCRdb re-called the PCR reads with MiXCR, one entry per CDR3 protein. The sample yields over 15,000 distinct CDR3 sequences, roughly 43% seen once. V is TRBV19 and J is TRBJ2-2; 11 positions agree with TRBD2. The sample was CD4+ T cells from blood, cultured in vitro, taken before SARS-CoV-2 vaccination. This receptor was obtained from a human donor who had recovered from COVID-19. In nucleotides, the CDR3 is TGTGCCAGTAGTGTGGGACTAGCGGAGATCACCGGGGAGCTGTTTTTT. Protein product: CASSVGLAEITGELFF. Complete variable domain (other parts from reference TRBV19 and TRBJ2-2): DGGITQSPKYLFRKEGQNVTLSCEQNLNHDAMYWYRQDPGQGLRLIYYSQIVNDFQKGDIAEGYSVSREKKESFPLTVTSAQKNPTAFYLCASSVGLAEITGELFFGEGSRLTVL.